The 9 T cell receptor beta chains below all came from one sample that was sequenced in a study of cytomegalovirus exposure and HLA in healthy donors. The study ran its PCR with 60 Vbeta and 13 Jbeta primers. Assay used: immunoSEQ multiplex PCR; TCRdb lists only in-frame clones, some missing. Counted here are about 140,000 clones, 77% occurring once; the ten biggest clones make up around 3.6%. Sequenced: PBMCs. Source of these receptors: a male donor in good health and CMV-seronegative.

The V gene is TRBV5-5, the J gene TRBJ2-1, with TRBD2 matching over 12 bases. Germline-derived CDR1 and CDR2 are SGHKS and YYEKEE (reference sequence). This CDR3 has 15 residues. After removal of 7 bases from V and 9 bases from J, the junction contained 11 bases not matched to a gene. This CDR3 is CASFTRTSGAGEQFF. DNA of the CDR3: TGTGCCAGCTTCACCCGGACTAGCGGGGCGGGTGAGCAGTTCTTC.

This clone was seen only once. This chain connects TRBV19 to TRBJ2-1, with TRBD1 matching over 9 bases. CDR3 length: 14 residues. CDR1 is LNHDA and CDR2 is SQIVND in the germline V gene (reference sequence). The trim removed 4 bases at V and 10 bases at J, leaving 8 bases unmatched. CDR3 in DNA: TGTGCCAGTAGTACGCCGGGACAGGGCCGGGAGCAGTTCTTC. It yields the protein CASSTPGQGREQFF.

This clone was seen only once. V gene TRBV19 combines with J gene TRBJ1-2, with unresolved D. Looked up from germline, CDR1 is LNHDA and CDR2 is SQIVND (reference sequence). This CDR3 spans 12 amino acids. Trimming pared 6 bases from V and 4 bases from J, leaving 9 bases between. CDR3 residues: CASRRGIYGYTF. The CDR3 nucleotides are TGTGCCAGTAGACGGGGAATCTATGGCTACACCTTC.

The chain joins TRBV11-3 to TRBJ1-1; the D is unclear. Trimming took 4 bases from V and 0 from J, leaving 9 bases between them. The CDR3 runs 14 residues. Germline V gene lookup returns CDR1 SGHNT and CDR2 YENEEA. The CDR3: CASSSGYMNTEAFF. The CDR3 bases are TGTGCCAGCAGCTCGGGTTATATGAACACTGAAGCTTTCTTT.

The count of this clone is one. The rearrangement links TRBV6-5 to TRBJ1-2; 7 bases fit TRBD1. V lost 8 bases and J lost 0; bases outside the gene matches: 9. Germline CDR1 reads MNHEY; CDR2 reads SVGAGI. The CDR3 is made up of 15 amino acids. The CDR3 DNA reads as TGTGCCAGCGGGATGACAGGGAGATCTAACTATGGCTACACCTTC. Protein sequence: CASGMTGRSNYGYTF.

The table lists this clone with a count of one. The chain employs TRBV29-1 and TRBJ2-3; weak D call: TRBD2 (5 bases). Germline V gene data show CDR1 as SQVTM and CDR2 as ANQGSEA. The CDR3 has 13 amino acids. Trimming removed 3 bases from V and 6 bases from J, with 13 bases in between. CDR3 sequence: CSVDKVRGDTQYF. DNA for the CDR3: TGCAGCGTTGATAAGGTTAGAGGGGATACGCAGTATTTT.

The J gene is TRBJ1-2, the V gene TRBV2; D remains unclear. Trimming shortened V by 9 bases and J by 0 bases, and 17 bases separated the two germline ends. Germline loops: CDR1 SNHLY, CDR2 FYNNEI. This CDR3 has 15 amino acids. This CDR3 is CASFHLWATNYGYTF. The CDR3 DNA reads as TGTGCCAGTTTCCACCTCTGGGCAACTAACTATGGCTACACCTTC. Full variable domain (missing parts from reference TRBV2 and TRBJ1-2): EPEVTQTPSHQVTQMGQEVILRCVPISNHLYFYWYRQILGQKVEFLVSFYNNEISEKSEIFDDQFSVERPDGSNFTLKIRSTKLEDSAMYFCASFHLWATNYGYTFGSGTRLTVV.

Regarding this clone: The junction shows a germline mismatch at one end, possibly a read error. V and J are TRBV7-7 and TRBJ2-7, with TRBD1 identical over 10 bases. Germline V CDR1 and CDR2: SSHAT, FNYEAQ (reference sequence). The CDR3 sequence is 15 residues long. CDR3 residues: CASSLGTGVSYEQYF. In nucleotides, the CDR3 is TGTGCTAGCAGCTTAGGGACAGGGGTCTCCTACGAGCAGTACTTC.

This clone has just one count. The chain couples TRBV6-5 to TRBJ1-3, with D possibly TRBD1 on 5 matching bases. The CDR3 loop spans 16 amino acids. The germline V gene encodes CDR1 MNHEY and CDR2 SVGAGI. Trimming removed 2 bases at V and 0 bases at J, with 11 bases between. CDR3 bases: TGTGCCAGCAGTTACGGGGGGACTAGCTCTGGAAACACCATATATTTT. This codes for CASSYGGTSSGNTIYF.